This passage covers 18 T cell receptor beta chains from one sample sequenced in a study of blood T cell repertoires in COVID-19. Data came from immunoSEQ multiplex PCR; TCRdb stores just in-frame clones and leaves some out. The data contain a few hundred thousand clones, 85% of them singletons. The material sequenced was peripheral blood. These receptors were taken from a human donor in a cohort sampled during active COVID-19.

The V call is TRBV7-2, the J call TRBJ1-5; D unclear. Germline V gene data show CDR1 as SGHTA and CDR2 as FQGNSA. Trimming stripped 8 bases from V and 9 bases from J, with 5 bases between. This CDR3 comprises 9 residues. CDR3 DNA: TGTGCCAGCGGGCGGCCCCAGCATTTT. Residues: CASGRPQHF.

The chain carries TRBV10-3 and TRBJ1-1; D is unresolved. CDR1 ENHRY and CDR2 SYGVKD come from the germline V gene. This CDR3 contains 13 residues. The germline V and J ends were trimmed by 6 bases and 0 bases, with 8 bases remaining between them. For the CDR3, the DNA is TGTGCCATCAGCAACAGAGTGAACACTGAAGCTTTCTTT. Translated: CAISNRVNTEAFF.

The table lists this clone with a count of one. V gene TRBV3-1 (or the pseudogene TRBV3-2) combines with J gene TRBJ2-7; tentative D call: TRBD1 (6 bases). This CDR3 is 14 amino acids long. Trimming removed 2 bases at V and 0 bases at J, with 8 bases between. Germline CDR1 and CDR2: LGHDT and YNNKEL (reference sequence). CDR3 sequence reads: CASSQRTVSYEQYF. The CDR3 DNA sequence: TGTGCCAGCAGCCAACGGACAGTCTCCTACGAGCAGTACTTC.

The chain is built from TRBV6-1 and TRBJ1-1; no clear D. This CDR3 is 12 amino acids long. Per germline, CDR1 MNHNS and CDR2 SASEGT. The V end was cut by 1 base, the J end by 10 bases, with 10 bases between. The CDR3, as DNA: TGTGCCAGCAGTGAAGTCGGGTTCGCAGCTTTCTTT. Encoded protein: CASSEVGFAAFF.

The chain carries TRBV5-1 and TRBJ2-1; D not certain. V lost 0 bases and J 5 bases, leaving 18 bases between the germline ends. Germline V lookup: CDR1 SGHRS, CDR2 YFSETQ. The CDR3 has 17 residues. The CDR3 loop reads CASSLAGVAAFDNEQFF. CDR3 in DNA: TGCGCCAGCAGCTTGGCTGGAGTAGCCGCCTTCGACAATGAGCAGTTCTTC.

This clone was counted ten times or more. One end of the junction fails to match germline, which may point to a read error. V and J are TRBV6-5 and TRBJ2-7, with 10 nucleotides matching TRBD2. Germline V lookup: CDR1 MNHEY, CDR2 SVGAGI. This CDR3 has 14 amino acids. CDR3 nucleotide sequence: TGTGCCAGCATCCCTAGCGGGGGTTCCTCCGAGCAGTACTTC. It yields the protein CASIPSGGSSEQYF.

The V call is TRBV5-1, the J call TRBJ2-3; 10 nucleotides line up with TRBD1. With 4 bases clipped from V and 4 bases from J, the junction kept 6 bases outside the gene matches. The V gene's germline CDR1 is SGHRS and CDR2 YFSETQ. The CDR3 runs to 15 residues. The CDR3 nucleotides are TGCGCCAGCAGCCCGGGGGACAGGGGTGCAGATACGCAGTATTTT. This codes for CASSPGDRGADTQYF.

V gene TRBV15 combines with J gene TRBJ1-1, with D unclear. This CDR3 is 15 amino acids long. Trimming took off 0 bases at V and 5 bases at J, with 13 bases between the two ends. Germline V lookup: CDR1 LNHNV, CDR2 YYDKDF (reference sequence). CDR3 residues: CATSRERELWTEAFF. Here the CDR3 DNA reads TGTGCCACCAGCAGAGAAAGGGAGTTATGGACTGAAGCTTTCTTT.

This chain links TRBV5-1 with TRBJ2-7; TRBD1 might be the D (5 bases). The CDR3 length is 14 residues. CDR1 and CDR2 (germline): SGHRS, YFSETQ. Trimming left V 4 bases short and J 1 base short, with 12 bases between. The DNA of the CDR3 is TGCGCCAGCAGCGTAGGGGCCCCGTCCTACGAGCAGTACTTC. This gives the protein CASSVGAPSYEQYF.

The gene calls are TRBV5-1 and TRBJ2-7; 10 nucleotides match TRBD1. Germline assignment: CDR1 SGHRS and CDR2 YFSETQ. The ends lost 4 bases at V and 3 bases at J; junction bases unmatched: 4. The CDR3 totals 14 residues. The CDR3 nucleotides read TGCGCCAGCAGCGACAGGACAGGGGGCTACGAGCAGTACTTC. This sequence encodes CASSDRTGGYEQYF.

The chain has TRBV9 and TRBJ2-1, with D perhaps TRBD1 (6 bases). The germline V gene encodes CDR1 SGDLS and CDR2 YYNGEE. V was clipped by 4 bases and J by 5 bases, with 16 bases between them. The CDR3 has 15 residues. The CDR3 DNA is TGTGCCAGCAGCCCCGCTGGACAGCCGCACAATGAGCAGTTCTTC. Protein sequence: CASSPAGQPHNEQFF.

The chain employs TRBV2 and TRBJ2-2; a weak D match, TRBD2 (5 bases). V lost 3 bases, J lost 4 bases, and 15 bases lay in between. Germline V gives CDR1 SNHLY, CDR2 FYNNEI. This CDR3 spans 16 amino acids. CDR3 in amino acids: CASSDEGIGFTGELFF. The CDR3 bases are TGTGCCAGCAGTGATGAGGGTATTGGGTTCACCGGGGAGCTGTTTTTT.

V and J are TRBV29-1 and TRBJ1-5, with D perhaps matching TRBD1 (5 bases). V gave up 4 bases and J gave up 6 bases, with 16 bases separating them. CDR1 and CDR2 (germline): SQVTM, ANQGSEA. The CDR3 runs to 14 residues. Here the CDR3 reads CSVGKGQLGQPQHF. The CDR3 region has the DNA TGCAGCGTTGGTAAGGGGCAACTTGGTCAGCCCCAGCATTTT.

The chain is built from TRBV7-6 and TRBJ2-3; 7 bases are shared with TRBD2. The CDR3 consists of 15 residues. V was clipped by 2 bases and J by 3 bases; unmatched bases: 5. Germline-derived CDR1 and CDR2 are SGHVS and FNYEAQ. CDR3 nucleotide sequence: TGTGCCAGCAGCTTAACGAGCGGGGTAACAGATACGCAGTATTTT. Translation: CASSLTSGVTDTQYF.

The chain joins TRBV6-5 to TRBJ2-7, with a possible D match to TRBD1 (5 bases). The CDR3 totals 13 residues. Trimming removed 11 bases from V and 6 bases from J, with 20 bases in between. The V gene's germline CDR1 is MNHEY and CDR2 SVGAGI. The CDR3 loop reads CAAVGRVLSEQYF. The CDR3, as DNA: TGTGCCGCTGTGGGCAGGGTGTTGAGCGAGCAGTACTTC.

In this sample, this clone turned up many times. The rearrangement uses TRBV3-1 (or the pseudogene TRBV3-2) and TRBJ2-7, with TRBD2 as a possible D gene (6 bases). The CDR3 spans 12 residues. Germline V lookup: CDR1 LGHDT, CDR2 YNNKEL (reference sequence). V was shortened by 2 bases and J by 9 bases, with 11 bases between the two germline ends. CDR3: CASSQMGGAQYF. Written as DNA, the CDR3 is TGTGCCAGCAGCCAAATGGGAGGCGCGCAGTACTTC.

V gene TRBV5-5 combines with J gene TRBJ2-7; D is possibly TRBD1 (5 bases). Germline assignment: CDR1 SGHKS and CDR2 YYEKEE (reference sequence). Trimming took off 4 bases at V and 2 bases at J, with 13 bases between the two ends. The CDR3 has 14 residues. In DNA, the CDR3 is TGTGCCAGCAGCCTGGACATTTCCCCCTACGAGCAGTACTTC. Amino acid sequence: CASSLDISPYEQYF. Variable domain in full (rest from reference TRBV5-5 and TRBJ2-7): DAGVTQSPTHLIKTRGQQVTLRCSPISGHKSVSWYQQVLGQGPQFIFQYYEKEERGRGNFPDRFSARQFPNYSSELNVNALLLGDSALYLCASSLDISPYEQYFGPGTRLTVT.

CDR3 protein: CATSDFDRGYGYTF. The CDR3 region has the DNA TGTGCCACCAGTGATTTCGACAGGGGCTATGGCTACACCTTC. The rearrangement links TRBV24-1 to TRBJ1-2; 8 bases agree with TRBD1. Germline V gene sequence: CDR1 KGHDR, CDR2 SFDVKD. Trimming cost V 1 base and J 4 bases; bases outside gene matches: 1. This CDR3 is built from 14 residues.